This T cell receptor (beta chain) was profiled in a study of patients and donors after allogeneic stem cell transplantation. TCRdb reanalysed the RT-PCR reads using MiXCR and keeps one entry per CDR3 protein. The data hold hundreds of thousands of distinct CDR3 sequences, with 16% observed a single time. Germline CDR1 reads LNHDA; CDR2 reads SQIVND (reference sequence). The CDR3 extends over 15 amino acids. With V trimmed by 3 bases and J by 2 bases, 7 bases remained unmatched. The genes are TRBV19 and TRBJ2-7; 7 bases align to TRBD1. Sequenced: blood, either unsorted or a sorted T cell fraction (not recorded which). The clonotype was recovered from a human donor who was either an allogeneic HSCT recipient or a stem cell or donor lymphocyte infusion donor (not recorded which). It is not recorded whose cells these are; they may come from a transplant donor. The chain's CDR3 is CASSMGQQMTYEQYF. The CDR3 DNA follows: TGTGCCAGTAGTATGGGACAGCAAATGACCTACGAGCAGTACTTC.